These 20 T cell receptor beta chains originate from one sample sequenced in a study of human T cells and chemical hapten exposure. TCRdb re-called the RACE reads through MiXCR, storing one row per CDR3 protein. The sample shows around 110,000 distinct CDR3 sequences, about 12% of them seen only once. The time point is: patch test 1, 2 weeks after DPC sensitization. Treatment in this sample: therapeutic diphenylcyclopropenone sensitization with weekly scalp DPC. Sequencing was performed on whole blood, taken in connection with sensitization to the hapten diphenylcyclopropenone (DPC). These receptors all stem from a woman between 50 and 59 years old with alopecia areata. Some clones in this sample may be carry-over from other donors' samples.

The sample holds many counts of this clonotype. This chain uses TRBV11-2 with TRBJ2-5, with a tentative D call TRBD2 (5 bases). The CDR3 runs to 16 residues. CDR1 SGHAT and CDR2 FQNNGV come from the germline V gene. Trimming removed 5 bases at V and 1 base at J, with 17 bases between. CDR3 amino acids: CASSLKFGSAQETQYF. CDR3 sequence (DNA): TGTGCCAGCAGCCTAAAATTTGGTAGCGCCCAAGAGACCCAGTACTTC.

This clonotype was found many times. A read error may produce the germline difference seen at one junction end. V is TRBV12-3 or TRBV12-4 and J is TRBJ1-2; D is possibly TRBD1 (5 bases). The CDR3 is made up of 13 amino acids. CDR3 sequence (DNA): TGTGCCAGCAGACCTCCCGGGACGGGAGGGTTTGCCTTC. Protein product: CASRPPGTGGFAF.

This clonotype was observed at least ten times. This chain joins TRBV18 and TRBJ1-2; D remains ambiguous. The length of the CDR3 is 12 residues. CDR1 is KGHSH and CDR2 is LQKENI in the germline V gene. V was shortened by 3 bases and J by 6 bases, with 8 bases between the two germline ends. The CDR3: CASSPAQDGYTF. The CDR3 DNA reads as TGTGCCAGCTCACCCGCCCAAGATGGCTACACCTTC.

The gene calls are TRBV6-5 and TRBJ2-3, with unresolved D. V was trimmed by 0 bases and J by 8 bases, leaving 12 bases between them. Germline CDR1 reads MNHEY; CDR2 reads SVGAGI. There are 14 residues in the CDR3. CDR3 sequence: CASSYSMAELTQYF. The DNA of the CDR3 is TGTGCCAGCAGTTACTCGATGGCGGAGCTTACGCAGTATTTT.

This chain links TRBV6-6 with TRBJ2-2; 8 bases align to TRBD1. Germline V gives CDR1 MNHNY, CDR2 SVGAGI (reference sequence). The CDR3 has 19 residues. The J segment lost 1 base and the V segment lost 5 bases, leaving 15 bases of the junction unmatched. The CDR3 sequence is CASSKNQPRQGRNTGELFF. The CDR3 nucleotides read TGTGCCAGCAGTAAGAACCAACCCAGACAGGGGCGGAACACCGGGGAGCTGTTTTTT.

The chain employs TRBV7-8 and TRBJ1-1; D call uncertain. This CDR3 region has 15 residues. V lost 1 base and J lost 3, with 12 bases in between. Germline-derived CDR1 and CDR2 are SGHVS and FQNEAQ. The CDR3: CASSLGLTKDTEAFF. The CDR3 nucleotides are TGTGCCAGCAGCTTAGGGCTTACTAAAGACACTGAAGCTTTCTTT.

The chain has TRBV5-1 and TRBJ2-7, with 7 bases fitting TRBD1. The CDR3 totals 12 residues. Germline assignment: CDR1 SGHRS and CDR2 YFSETQ. V shed 4 bases and J 7 bases; nucleotides not matched to a gene: 5. The CDR3 here is CASSTTGEEQYF. CDR3 sequence (DNA): TGCGCCAGCAGCACAACAGGGGAGGAGCAGTACTTC.

The J gene is TRBJ2-3, the V gene TRBV28; D gene uncertain. Trimming took off 6 bases at V and 4 bases at J, with 11 bases between the two ends. The germline V gene encodes CDR1 MDHEN and CDR2 SYDVKM. The CDR3 is 13 amino acids. This chain's CDR3 is CASSTRVPDTQYF. CDR3 DNA: TGTGCCAGCAGCACCCGTGTGCCAGATACGCAGTATTTT.

In this sample, this clonotype turned up many times. This chain uses TRBV14 with TRBJ1-1; no definite D call. The CDR3 covers 11 residues. Looked up from germline, CDR1 is SGHDN and CDR2 is FVKESK. Between the trimmed V and J ends, which lost 3 bases and 3 bases, there was a span of 2 bases. This CDR3 reads CASSQYTEAFF. In nucleotides, the CDR3 is TGTGCCAGCAGCCAGTACACTGAAGCTTTCTTT.

The J gene is TRBJ1-2, the V gene TRBV4-1, with unresolved D. The CDR3 has 14 residues. Germline CDR1 is MGHRA and CDR2 is YSYEKL. Between the trimmed V and J ends, which lost 0 bases and 4 bases, there was a span of 9 bases. CDR3 residues: CASSQDPGSYGYTF. Written as DNA, the CDR3 is TGCGCCAGCAGCCAAGATCCGGGGAGCTATGGCTACACCTTC.

This clonotype was detected a few times. J is TRBJ1-2 and V is TRBV10-3, with unresolved D. The CDR3 covers 11 residues. The germline CDR1 and CDR2 sequences are ENHRY and SYGVKD. V was shortened by 4 bases and J by 8 bases, with 8 bases between the two germline ends. DNA for the CDR3: TGTGCCATCAGTGGGGGAAACGGCTACACCTTC. Translation: CAISGGNGYTF.

In its sample, this clonotype was seen many times. This rearrangement joins TRBV29-1 to TRBJ2-1; the D gene is possibly TRBD2 (6 bases). Trimming removed 6 bases from V and 3 bases from J, with 9 bases in between. The germline V gene encodes CDR1 SQVTM and CDR2 ANQGSEA. The CDR3 has 12 residues. CDR3 DNA sequence: TGCAGCGTACGGAGGGACTACAATGAGCAGTTCTTC. It codes for CSVRRDYNEQFF.

At least ten counts were recorded for this clonotype. The rearrangement uses TRBV7-9 and TRBJ2-7; TRBD1 aligns across 10 bases. The length of the CDR3 is 20 residues. V lost 4 bases, J lost 2 bases, and 20 bases stayed unmatched. The germline CDR1 and CDR2 sequences are SEHNR and FQNEAQ (reference sequence). CDR3 region: CASSSIRFPGTGAAAYEQYF. CDR3 sequence (DNA): TGTGCCAGCAGCTCCATAAGGTTTCCCGGGACAGGGGCCGCGGCCTACGAGCAGTACTTC.

J is TRBJ2-3 and V is TRBV6-1, with D maybe TRBD1 (5 bases). The germline V gene has CDR1 MNHNS and CDR2 SASEGT. V was clipped by 1 base and J by 2 bases, with 10 bases between them. This CDR3 region has 15 residues. The CDR3 protein is CASSEEGVNTDTQYF. The CDR3 DNA follows: TGTGCCAGCAGTGAAGAAGGGGTAAACACAGATACGCAGTATTTT.

The sample holds a few counts of this clonotype. The V and J genes are TRBV7-2 and TRBJ2-3; 8 bases map to TRBD2. CDR1 is SGHTA and CDR2 is FQGNSA in the germline V gene. Trimming cost V 1 base and J 1 base; bases outside gene matches: 1. The CDR3 extends over 15 amino acids. CDR3 sequence reads: CASSLGSGGTDTQYF. The CDR3 bases are TGTGCCAGCAGCTTAGGTAGCGGGGGCACAGATACGCAGTATTTT. Full variable domain (missing parts from reference TRBV7-2 and TRBJ2-3): GAGVSQSPSNKVTEKGKDVELRCDPISGHTALYWYRQSLGQGLEFLIYFQGNSAPDKSGLPSDRFSAERTGGSVSTLTIQRTQQEDSAVYLCASSLGSGGTDTQYFGPGTRLTVL.

A few counts support this clonotype. This chain joins TRBV6-2 or TRBV6-3 and TRBJ2-3; D unresolved. Germline V lookup: CDR1 MNHEY, CDR2 SVGEGT. V gave up 7 bases and J gave up 1 base, with 9 bases separating them. The CDR3 is made up of 13 amino acids. CDR3 DNA: TGTGCCAGCATGGGGTATCGCACAGATACGCAGTATTTT. Protein product: CASMGYRTDTQYF.

This clonotype was seen at least ten times. CDR3 region: CSLRITSINTEAFF. The CDR3 DNA reads TGCAGCCTTAGAATCACAAGCATCAACACTGAAGCTTTCTTT. This chain links TRBV29-1 with TRBJ1-1; no definite D call. Trimming removed 8 bases from V and 2 bases from J, with 18 bases in between. This CDR3 spans 14 amino acids. Per germline, CDR1 SQVTM and CDR2 ANQGSEA.

At least ten counts were recorded for this clonotype. The CDR3 nucleotides read TGCAGTGCTAGTTTCTATATAGGTGGCTACACCTTC. The encoded protein is CSASFYIGGYTF. The chain couples TRBV20-1 to TRBJ1-2; D is unclear. The V gene's germline CDR1 is DFQATT and CDR2 SNEGSKA (reference sequence). This CDR3 contains 12 residues. The V end was cut by 3 bases, the J end by 7 bases, with 12 bases between.

The chain joins TRBV29-1 to TRBJ2-7; D is undetermined. This CDR3 region has 12 residues. Germline V gene lookup returns CDR1 SQVTM and CDR2 ANQGSEA. V lost 4 bases and J 4 bases, leaving 11 bases between the germline ends. The CDR3: CSVVRFGYEQYF. The CDR3 DNA follows: TGCAGCGTTGTAAGGTTCGGGTACGAGCAGTACTTC.

This clonotype has just one count. A single base separates this from a much larger clone, so it may be a read error. This chain uses TRBV28 with TRBJ2-3; D unresolved. Germline values: CDR1 MDHEN, CDR2 SYDVKM. V was cut by 6 bases and J by 2 bases, with 6 bases left in between. This CDR3 comprises 12 residues. CDR3 in DNA: TGTGCCAGCAGGGGGAACACAGATACGCAGTATTTT. Translating gives CASRGNTDTQYF.